This T cell receptor (beta chain) emerged from a study of T cell clonotyping in hematopoietic cell transplantation. Study-wide findings and caveats: Recipient TCR diversity dropped after transplant; expanded clonotypes rose from day 30 to 180. Graft donor and pretransplant recipient Inverse Simpson Index values predicted broader posttransplant TCR diversity. At the given depth, recipient repertoires were over 95% de novo clonotypes.

In germline, CDR1 is SQVTM, CDR2 ANQGSEA. The CDR3 covers 17 residues. V was clipped by 6 bases and J by 8 bases; unmatched bases: 22. Points on this clone: Its antigen is not identified.

Using immunoSEQ multiplex PCR, the repertoire was profiled, and TCRdb retains in-frame clones only, with some absent. The profile shows 35,000 to 50,000 clones, 95% of them singletons. This clonotype was obtained from a man aged 30-40 years in good health. Some clones in this sample may be carry-over from other donors' samples. This sequence joins TRBV29-1 and TRBJ1-2; 9 bases are a match to TRBD1. The sequenced sample consisted of peripheral blood mononuclear cells. The CDR3 reads CSVEGLNIVGTGKGYTF. CDR3 nucleotide sequence: TGCAGCGTAGAGGGGCTCAACATTGTGGGGACAGGGAAAGGCTACACCTTC.